This TCR beta chain comes out of a study of identical twins. This clonotype showed up just a few times. Each CDR3 protein is one row after TCRdb ran MiXCR on the 5' RACE reads. The repertoire includes roughly 230,000 distinct CDR3 sequences, about 8.9% of them detected once, and approximately 3% sits in the top ten. This same sample was also taken into another study, of yellow fever vaccine responses in identical twins.

This clonotype was sampled from a woman between 18 and 29 years old in good health. Sequencing input: CD8+ T cells sorted from blood.

The CDR3 is CASSQVLSSGITSYNEQFF. The CDR3 DNA reads TGTGCCAGCAGCCAGGTTCTCAGTAGCGGGATAACGTCCTACAATGAGCAGTTCTTC. J is TRBJ2-1 and V is TRBV4-2; 8 nucleotides line up with TRBD2. From germline, CDR1 is LGHNA and CDR2 YNFKEQ. Trimming cost V 3 bases and J 1 base; bases outside gene matches: 14. The CDR3 contains 19 residues.